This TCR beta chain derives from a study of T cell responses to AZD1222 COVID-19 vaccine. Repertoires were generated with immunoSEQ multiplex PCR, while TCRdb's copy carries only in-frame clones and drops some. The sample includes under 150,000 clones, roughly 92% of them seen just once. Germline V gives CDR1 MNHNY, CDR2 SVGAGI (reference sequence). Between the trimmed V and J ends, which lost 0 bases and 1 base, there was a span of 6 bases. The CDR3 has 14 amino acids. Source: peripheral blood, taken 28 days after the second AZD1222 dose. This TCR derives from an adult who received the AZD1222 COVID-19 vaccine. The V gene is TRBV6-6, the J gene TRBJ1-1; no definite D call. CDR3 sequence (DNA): TGTGCCAGCAGTTACTCAGGTGCGAACACTGAAGCTTTCTTT. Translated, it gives CASSYSGANTEAFF.